Shown below are 21 T cell receptor beta chains from a single sample sequenced in a study of T cell responses to AZD1222 COVID-19 vaccine. The assay was immunoSEQ multiplex PCR, and TCRdb's table has in-frame clones only and misses some. The top ten clones hold 7.5% of a sample with about 120,000 clones, more than 85% of them seen once. Specimen: peripheral blood, collected on day 0 of AZD1222 vaccination. Every receptor here comes from an adult in good health.

The J gene is TRBJ2-1, the V gene TRBV3-1 (or the pseudogene TRBV3-2); TRBD2 is a possible D gene (6 bases). V was pared by 2 bases and J by 5 bases, with 13 bases between. The germline CDR1 and CDR2 sequences are LGHDT and YNNKEL (reference sequence). The CDR3 sequence is 15 residues long. This chain's CDR3 is CASSQLPGVNNEQFF. The CDR3 bases are TGTGCCAGCAGCCAACTTCCGGGAGTAAACAATGAGCAGTTCTTC.

A word on this clone: Other DNA sequences in this sample translate to the same CDR3. This rearrangement joins TRBV28 to TRBJ1-3; D ambiguous. Trimming pared 2 bases from V and 0 bases from J, leaving 5 bases between. In germline, CDR1 is MDHEN, CDR2 SYDVKM. This CDR3 spans 14 amino acids. In nucleotides, the CDR3 is TGTGCCAGCAGTTTAATCTTCTCTGGAAACACCATATATTTT. Its protein is CASSLIFSGNTIYF.

V and J are TRBV2 and TRBJ1-2, with TRBD1 matching over 10 bases. Germline V gene lookup returns CDR1 SNHLY and CDR2 FYNNEI. The V and J ends lost 5 bases and 8 bases, in that order; junction bases with no gene match: 5. This CDR3 comprises 13 residues. The CDR3 protein is CASSRQGAYGYTF. CDR3 nucleotide sequence: TGTGCCAGCAGTCGACAGGGGGCCTACGGCTACACCTTC.

For this clone: Other DNA variants within this sample encode the same CDR3. The chain links TRBV5-6 to TRBJ1-5; D perhaps matches TRBD1 (6 bases). The CDR3 length is 13 residues. From germline, CDR1 is SGHDT and CDR2 YYEEEE. V was pared by 5 bases and J by 7 bases, with 13 bases between. CDR3 nucleotide sequence: TGTGCCAGCAGTATACAGGGCCGCCAGCCCCAGCATTTT. It yields the protein CASSIQGRQPQHF.

This chain joins TRBV12-5 and TRBJ2-1; tentative D call: TRBD1 (6 bases). CDR1 LGHNT and CDR2 FRNRAP come from the germline V gene. This CDR3 is 17 amino acids long. V was shortened by 3 bases and J by 7 bases, with 22 bases between the two germline ends. The CDR3 is CASGFTTQGLRGNEQFF. The CDR3 DNA is TGTGCTAGTGGTTTTACCACCCAGGGGCTCCGTGGGAATGAGCAGTTCTTC.

The chain links TRBV4-2 to TRBJ2-3; D is undetermined. This CDR3 has 13 residues. CDR1 is LGHNA and CDR2 is YNFKEQ in the germline V gene. V shed 0 bases and J shed 4 bases, with 5 bases lying between them. CDR3 bases: TGTGCCAGCAGCCAAGATAGCCCAGATACGCAGTATTTT. Protein: CASSQDSPDTQYF.

The V call is TRBV30, the J call TRBJ1-1, with unresolved D. Trimming removed 0 bases from V and 0 bases from J, with 11 bases in between. Germline V gene sequence: CDR1 GTSNPN, CDR2 SVGIG (reference sequence). The CDR3 consists of 15 residues. CDR3 nucleotides: TGTGCCTGGAGTGTAGCCCCCGACCTGAACACTGAAGCTTTCTTT. It yields the protein CAWSVAPDLNTEAFF.

This clone was observed a handful of times. The V call is TRBV5-1, the J call TRBJ2-7; D is unclear. The CDR3 has 17 amino acids. Germline CDR1 and CDR2: SGHRS and YFSETQ. V lost 5 bases to trimming and J lost 3 bases, with 24 bases between them. The CDR3 nucleotides read TGCGCCAGCAGGCATCGACCGACCTCCTCTGCTCTCTACGAGCAGTACTTC. Its protein product is CASRHRPTSSALYEQYF.

The count of this clone is one. The V gene is TRBV10-3, the J gene TRBJ1-1; a weak D match, TRBD1 (5 bases). Trimming took off 6 bases at V and 5 bases at J, with 13 bases between the two ends. The CDR3 has 13 residues. The germline CDR1 and CDR2 sequences are ENHRY and SYGVKD. CDR3 nucleotide sequence: TGTGCCATCAGAGTGGAGGGGAGGACTGAAGCTTTCTTT. As protein: CAIRVEGRTEAFF.

A note on this clone: Relative to the germline gene, one junction end is altered; a read error may explain this. The rearrangement joins TRBV3-1 (or the pseudogene TRBV3-2) to TRBJ1-1; no firm D call. The CDR3 is made up of 14 amino acids. Germline assignment: CDR1 LGHDT and CDR2 YNNKEL (reference sequence). CDR3 amino acids: CASRGLELKTEAFF. The CDR3 DNA reads TGTGCCAGCAGAGGATTGGAATTGAAGACTGAAGCTTTCTTT.

The chain links TRBV11-2 to TRBJ2-5; possible D gene TRBD1, 7 bases. CDR1 and CDR2 (germline): SGHAT, FQNNGV. There are 16 residues in the CDR3. Trimming took off 1 base at V and 3 bases at J, with 15 bases between the two ends. The CDR3 sequence is CASSLGGTAHEETQYF. Written as DNA, the CDR3 is TGTGCCAGCAGCTTAGGCGGGACAGCTCACGAAGAGACCCAGTACTTC.

This rearrangement joins TRBV15 to TRBJ1-1, with D tentatively TRBD1 (5 bases). This CDR3 is 15 amino acids long. Trimming removed 0 bases from V and 0 bases from J, with 8 bases in between. From germline, CDR1 is LNHNV and CDR2 YYDKDF (reference sequence). This chain's CDR3 is CATSRENRLNTEAFF. As DNA, the CDR3 is TGTGCCACCAGCAGAGAAAACAGGCTGAACACTGAAGCTTTCTTT.

The V gene is TRBV6-5, the J gene TRBJ2-3; 8 nucleotides align to TRBD2. The germline gives CDR1 MNHEY, CDR2 SVGAGI. CDR3 length: 14 amino acids. J was trimmed by 6 bases and V by 10 bases; bases with no gene match: 12. CDR3 in DNA: TGTGCCACGGCGATTGGGTCTAGCGGGGATACGCAGTATTTT. This translates into CATAIGSSGDTQYF.

V usage is TRBV6-1 and J usage is TRBJ1-4, with D tentatively TRBD1 (5 bases). From germline, CDR1 is MNHNS and CDR2 SASEGT. The CDR3 length is 17 residues. V lost 0 bases and J lost 0, with 11 bases in between. DNA for the CDR3: TGTGCCAGCAGTGAAGCGGGACGGAAGTCAACTAATGAAAAACTGTTTTTT. This sequence encodes CASSEAGRKSTNEKLFF.

J is TRBJ1-2 and V is TRBV12-3 or TRBV12-4, with 8 bases fitting TRBD1. The length of the CDR3 is 13 residues. Trimming cost V 5 bases and J 7 bases; bases outside gene matches: 6. The CDR3 bases are TGTGCCAGCAGTCCAGGACAGGGTGCTGGCTACACCTTC. Protein: CASSPGQGAGYTF.

The chain employs TRBV5-1 and TRBJ1-2, with a tentative D call TRBD1 (6 bases). Germline loops: CDR1 SGHRS, CDR2 YFSETQ. Trimming removed 4 bases from V and 9 bases from J, with 19 bases in between. The CDR3 consists of 14 residues. CDR3 sequence reads: CASSAGGGEDSYTF. The CDR3 DNA reads as TGCGCCAGCAGCGCCGGAGGGGGAGAGGACAGCTACACCTTC.

This clone was seen only once. The chain carries TRBV5-1 and TRBJ2-4; D call uncertain. V gave up 0 bases and J gave up 6 bases, with 1 base separating them. The CDR3 spans 11 residues. CDR1 is SGHRS and CDR2 is YFSETQ in the germline V gene. CDR3 region: CASSLANIQYF. The CDR3 DNA sequence: TGCGCCAGCAGCTTGGCAAACATTCAGTACTTC.

The gene calls are TRBV7-9 and TRBJ1-2, with D unresolved. The length of the CDR3 is 14 residues. Germline values: CDR1 SEHNR, CDR2 FQNEAQ (reference sequence). V lost 0 bases, J lost 4 bases, and 9 bases lay in between. The CDR3 is CASSLANRLYGYTF. DNA for the CDR3: TGTGCCAGCAGCTTAGCGAACAGACTCTATGGCTACACCTTC.

J is TRBJ2-2 and V is TRBV15; D is uncertain. Trimming left V 0 bases short and J 7 bases short, with 15 bases between. The germline CDR1 and CDR2 sequences are LNHNV and YYDKDF (reference sequence). This CDR3 is 16 amino acids long. CDR3 DNA sequence: TGTGCCACCAGCAGAGAGGAGCTCTCTGGGGTCGGGGAGCTGTTTTTT. This sequence encodes CATSREELSGVGELFF.

This chain uses TRBV27 with TRBJ1-4, with D uncertain. Per the germline V gene, CDR1 is MNHEY and CDR2 is SMNVEV (reference sequence). Trimming stripped 3 bases from V and 8 bases from J, with 13 bases between. The CDR3 loop spans 14 amino acids. CDR3 nucleotides: TGTGCCAGCAGTTTCTGGGCGGGGAGGGAAAAACTGTTTTTT. Translation: CASSFWAGREKLFF. Supplemented by reference TRBV27 and TRBJ1-4, the full variable domain reads EAQVTQNPRYLITVTGKKLTVTCSQNMNHEYMSWYRQDPGLGLRQIYYSMNVEVTDKGDVPEGYKVSRKEKRNFPLILESPSPNQTSLYFCASSFWAGREKLFFGSGTQLSVL.

This chain uses TRBV23-1 with TRBJ2-1; 7 bases line up with TRBD2. TRBV23-1 carries the ORF label, with uncertain function. Losses at the gene ends were 2 bases for V and 4 bases for J; bases not matched to a gene: 5. The CDR3 has 15 residues. The CDR3 DNA reads as TGCGCCAGCAGTCAAGGGAGGGCCGGGTACAATGAGCAGTTCTTC. This translates into CASSQGRAGYNEQFF.